These T cell receptor beta chains were read from a single sample in a study of metastatic and nonmetastatic thyroid tumors. TCRdb re-called the PCR reads with MiXCR. The repertoire includes some 60,000 clones, 25% to 30% of them detected once, and approximately 15% sits in the top ten. The sequencing sample was made of blood. The source of these receptors is a female donor with papillary thyroid cancer or a benign thyroid nodule (not recorded which). Some clones in this sample may be carry-over from other donors' samples. Each CDR3 is given without its conserved first and last residue. Each record gives: V gene, CDR3 protein.

TRBV12-3/TRBV12-4 | ASSPKDSWNSPLH
TRBV7-9 | ASRKQGASGYT
TRBV6-1 | ASSSGTGRQPQH
TRBV12-5 | ASGPVRYLNTEAF
TRBV9 | ASSVMGTVFTGELF
TRBV6-4 | ASSDSGALELF
TRBV6-1 | ASRGVASGNTIY
TRBV30 | AWSDPGQGGEQF
TRBV6-1 | ASSLIGLQFDEQF
TRBV4-3 | ASSQDLGDYEQY
TRBV13 | ASSSGLAGGSSYEQY
TRBV19 | ASSDFLITEAF
TRBV6-1 | ASRETGGEDTEAF